Following are 29 T cell receptor beta chains from one sample sequenced in a study of HIV-infected patients and healthy controls. Whole blood was used without fractionation, so all unsorted peripheral T cells were included. Reverse transcription used approximately 500 ng RNA and constant-region primers for alpha and beta. Alpha and beta chain libraries were made separately by chain-specific third strand synthesis with multiplexing indices. A single record per CDR3 protein comes from TCRdb applying MiXCR to the 5' RACE reads. The sample has about 6,000 distinct CDR3 sequences; around 9.6% are singletons. The sequencing here drew on blood, taken before antiretroviral therapy. All receptors come from an adult with HIV infection.

A few counts support this clonotype. The chain employs TRBV2 and TRBJ1-6; no reliable D call. The germline CDR1 and CDR2 sequences are SNHLY and FYNNEI. The length of the CDR3 is 15 residues. V lost 4 bases and J lost 4, with 11 bases in between. Here the CDR3 reads CASSARTGYNSPLHF. The CDR3 DNA reads TGTGCCAGCAGTGCAAGGACGGGGTATAATTCACCCCTCCACTTT.

The table lists this clonotype with a few counts. V usage is TRBV29-1 and J usage is TRBJ2-7; tentatively, D is TRBD2 (5 bases). This CDR3 is 13 amino acids long. V was cut by 4 bases and J by 6 bases, with 16 bases left in between. The V gene's germline CDR1 is SQVTM and CDR2 ANQGSEA. CDR3: CSVAEGTGVEQYF. The CDR3 nucleotides read TGCAGCGTTGCCGAAGGTACCGGGGTCGAGCAGTACTTC.

By frequency in the sample, this clonotype is medium-sized (0.01 to 0.1%). The V call is TRBV12-3 or TRBV12-4, the J call TRBJ1-2, with TRBD1 matching over 9 bases. The CDR3 loop spans 14 amino acids. Trimming at V came to 0 bases and at J to 6 bases, leaving 2 bases not matched to a gene. The CDR3 loop reads CASSLAQGAHGYTF. DNA for the CDR3: TGTGCCAGCAGTTTAGCACAGGGGGCGCATGGCTACACCTTC.

This clonotype was picked up many times. This chain connects TRBV15 to TRBJ1-5; D perhaps matches TRBD1 (5 bases). The V end lost 6 bases, the J end lost 8 bases, and 20 bases lay between the germline ends. This CDR3 has 15 amino acids. CDR1 and CDR2 from the germline V gene are LNHNV and YYDKDF (reference sequence). CDR3 nucleotide sequence: TGTGCCACCAGTATCAGGACACAGCGGGGAAAGCCCCAGCATTTT. It is translated as CATSIRTQRGKPQHF.

By its share, this clonotype is medium-sized. The V call is TRBV12-5, the J call TRBJ2-5; the match to TRBD1 covers 7 bases. The CDR3 consists of 15 residues. The germline V gene has CDR1 LGHNT and CDR2 FRNRAP. V was pared by 1 base and J by 2 bases, with 4 bases of the junction left unmatched. In DNA form, the CDR3 reads TGTGCTAGTGGTTTGGGACAGGGTTTTCAAGAGACCCAGTACTTC. Translated, it gives CASGLGQGFQETQYF.

This clonotype was seen a handful of times. The chain carries TRBV7-9 and TRBJ1-1, with 7 bases identical to TRBD1. The CDR3 consists of 18 residues. The J segment lost 0 bases and the V segment lost 5 bases, leaving 15 bases of the junction unmatched. Looked up from germline, CDR1 is SEHNR and CDR2 is FQNEAQ (reference sequence). CDR3 DNA sequence: TGTGCCAGCAGCCCAAAGCAGGGGGGGGCTTTTATGAACACTGAAGCTTTCTTT. Amino acids: CASSPKQGGAFMNTEAFF.

This clonotype ranks as medium-sized. This chain connects TRBV6-6 to TRBJ2-4; weak D call: TRBD2 (6 bases). Germline CDR1 is MNHNY and CDR2 is SVGAGI (reference sequence). The CDR3 is 17 amino acids. V lost 6 bases to trimming and J lost 1 base, with 19 bases between them. The CDR3 DNA is TGTGCCAGCAGCTCCGGACCTCCCCGGGGGGCCAAAAACATTCAGTACTTC. This gives the protein CASSSGPPRGAKNIQYF.

Many counts were recorded for this clonotype. This chain links TRBV18 with TRBJ2-1; D call uncertain. The CDR3 has 12 residues. V lost 3 bases and J 13 bases, leaving 13 bases between the germline ends. CDR1 KGHSH and CDR2 LQKENI come from the germline V gene. The CDR3 DNA is TGTGCCAGCTCACCCCCGGTAAGGTTTCAGTTCTTC. Its translation: CASSPPVRFQFF.

This clonotype was detected a few times. The V call is TRBV2, the J call TRBJ1-3; D not certain. CDR3 length equals 16 residues. CDR1 is SNHLY, CDR2 FYNNEI, per germline. V was trimmed by 0 bases and J by 0 bases, leaving 9 bases between them. The CDR3 DNA follows: TGTGCCAGCAGTGAAGCGAGCAGAAGCTCTGGAAACACCATATATTTT. This encodes CASSEASRSSGNTIYF. Variable domain in full (rest from reference TRBV2 and TRBJ1-3): EPEVTQTPSHQVTQMGQEVILRCVPISNHLYFYWYRQILGQKVEFLVSFYNNEISEKSEIFDDQFSVERPDGSNFTLKIRSTKLEDSAMYFCASSEASRSSGNTIYFGEGSWLTVV.

This clonotype is medium-sized (0.01 to 0.1%) by share. The rearrangement uses TRBV19 and TRBJ2-7; D perhaps matches TRBD1 (6 bases). Trimming shortened V by 6 bases and J by 0 bases, and 21 bases separated the two germline ends. The CDR3 contains 17 residues. From germline, CDR1 is LNHDA and CDR2 SQIVND (reference sequence). This CDR3 is CASSARSTWDNSYEQYF. CDR3 nucleotides: TGTGCCAGTAGCGCTAGAAGTACGTGGGACAACTCCTACGAGCAGTACTTC.

Many counts were recorded for this clonotype. This chain joins TRBV7-2 and TRBJ2-7; 9 bases fit TRBD1. V shed 2 bases and J 5 bases; nucleotides not matched to a gene: 10. The CDR3 is 16 residues long. Germline values: CDR1 SGHTA, CDR2 FQGNSA. DNA of the CDR3: TGTGCCAGCAGCTTAAGTATCGGGACAGGGATGGACGAGCAGTACTTC. As protein: CASSLSIGTGMDEQYF.

CDR3 DNA sequence: TGCAGTGCTAGAGAAGGGTCGGGATCCGGCTCACCCCTCCACTTT. As protein: CSAREGSGSGSPLHF. The chain uses TRBV20-1 and TRBJ1-6; D remains unclear. V lost 0 bases, J lost 10 bases, and 16 bases lay in between. The CDR3 has 15 amino acids. CDR1 is DFQATT and CDR2 is SNEGSKA in the germline V gene (reference sequence).

The chain recombines TRBV13 with TRBJ2-4; 9 nucleotides align to TRBD1. This CDR3 has 15 residues. Germline V CDR1 and CDR2: PRHDT, FYEKMQ (reference sequence). The V and J ends lost 4 bases and 1 base, in that order; junction bases with no gene match: 2. As DNA, the CDR3 is TGTGCCAGCAGCTGGACAGGGGAGGCCAAAAACATTCAGTACTTC. Its translation is CASSWTGEAKNIQYF.

This clonotype was recorded a few times. This sequence joins TRBV11-2 and TRBJ1-4; D unresolved. Trimming pared 1 base from V and 8 bases from J, leaving 8 bases between. Per germline, CDR1 SGHAT and CDR2 FQNNGV. The CDR3 extends over 13 amino acids. DNA of the CDR3: TGTGCCAGCAGCTTAGGGGCGCACGAAAAACTGTTTTTT. Its protein is CASSLGAHEKLFF.

By sample fraction, this clonotype is medium-sized. V usage is TRBV12-3 or TRBV12-4 and J usage is TRBJ2-3; D possibly corresponds to TRBD2 (5 bases). Trimming pared 5 bases from V and 6 bases from J, leaving 9 bases between. The CDR3 has 12 amino acids. The CDR3 protein is CASSLRGDTQYF. CDR3 bases: TGTGCCAGCAGTCTACGGGGTGATACGCAGTATTTT.

This clonotype is labeled medium-sized. This chain connects TRBV3-1 to TRBJ2-3, with D perhaps TRBD1 (5 bases). Trimming removed 4 bases at V and 6 bases at J, with 11 bases between. Germline V lookup: CDR1 LGHDT, CDR2 YNNKEL (reference sequence). The CDR3 runs to 13 residues. CDR3 amino acids: CASSPNPGDTQYF. CDR3 sequence (DNA): TGTGCCAGCAGCCCAAACCCAGGGGATACGCAGTATTTT.

By sample share, this clonotype is medium-sized. This rearrangement joins TRBV14 to TRBJ1-2; 7 nucleotides align to TRBD1. Germline CDR1 reads SGHDN; CDR2 reads FVKESK. The CDR3 consists of 14 residues. Trimming removed 1 base from V and 4 bases from J; junction bases left unmatched: 3. CDR3 protein: CASSQAGTVYGYTF. The CDR3 DNA reads TGTGCCAGCAGCCAAGCCGGGACAGTCTATGGCTACACCTTC.

The sample holds a few counts of this clonotype. The chain employs TRBV14 and TRBJ2-3, with TRBD2 matching over 7 bases. Germline-derived CDR1 and CDR2 are SGHDN and FVKESK. This CDR3 is built from 17 residues. Trimming took 1 base from V and 3 from J; bases not matched to a gene: 10. CDR3 region: CASSQGTSVMRTDTQYF. In DNA form, the CDR3 reads TGTGCCAGCAGCCAAGGAACTAGCGTTATGAGGACAGATACGCAGTATTTT. The full variable domain, with the rest looked up from reference TRBV14 and TRBJ2-3, is EAGVTQFPSHSVIEKGQTVTLRCDPISGHDNLYWYRRVMGKEIKFLLHFVKESKQDESGMPNNRFLAERTGGTYSTLKVQPAELEDSGVYFCASSQGTSVMRTDTQYFGPGTRLTVL.

By sample fraction, this clonotype is medium-sized. The chain carries TRBV19 and TRBJ2-1, with TRBD2 identical over 8 bases. In germline, CDR1 is LNHDA, CDR2 SQIVND (reference sequence). The length of the CDR3 is 14 residues. J gave up 5 bases and V 7 bases, and 7 bases lay outside the gene matches. CDR3 coding DNA: TGTGCCAGTACCCCGGGCGGGGGGAACAATGAGCAGTTCTTC. Its protein product is CASTPGGGNNEQFF.

By share of the sample, this clonotype is medium-sized. The junction does not match germline at one end; this may be a read error. The V call is TRBV11-2, the J call TRBJ1-1; D gene unclear. The CDR3 length is 11 residues. Germline loops: CDR1 SGHAT, CDR2 FQNNGV. Written as DNA, the CDR3 is TGTGCCAGCACCTTAAACACTGAAGCTTTCTTT. Its protein is CASTLNTEAFF.

By share, this clonotype ranks as medium-sized. The chain couples TRBV24-1 to TRBJ2-1; D might be TRBD1 (5 bases). V was pared by 10 bases and J by 8 bases, with 23 bases between. From germline, CDR1 is KGHDR and CDR2 SFDVKD. This CDR3 has 15 residues. CDR3: CATGAIGAGKDEQFF. In DNA, the CDR3 is TGTGCCACAGGGGCCATTGGCGCAGGGAAGGATGAGCAGTTCTTC.

At least ten counts were recorded for this clonotype. The DNA for the CDR3 is TGTGCCAGCTCACCACTCACCGGGGAGCTGTTTTTT. Translated, it gives CASSPLTGELFF. The chain couples TRBV18 to TRBJ2-2; no reliable D call. Trimming cost V 1 base and J 4 bases, with 1 base left between them. The V gene's germline CDR1 is KGHSH and CDR2 LQKENI. This CDR3 is built from 12 residues.

The chain combines TRBV7-3 with TRBJ1-4; 10 bases are shared with TRBD1. Germline-derived CDR1 and CDR2 are SGHTA and FQGTGA. The CDR3 spans 14 residues. Losses at the gene ends were 3 bases for V and 8 bases for J; bases not matched to a gene: 3. The CDR3 reads CASSFRTGGEKLFF. The CDR3, as DNA: TGTGCCAGCAGCTTCCGGACAGGGGGGGAAAAACTGTTTTTT.

This clonotype is labeled as medium-sized (0.01 to 0.1%). This chain uses TRBV7-2 with TRBJ1-4; D unclear. The CDR3 covers 13 residues. Looked up from germline, CDR1 is SGHTA and CDR2 is FQGNSA. Deletions cut 2 bases from V and 5 bases from J, with 6 bases between. The CDR3 protein is CASSLIRNEKLFF. The CDR3 DNA is TGTGCCAGCAGCTTAATAAGAAATGAAAAACTGTTTTTT.

This clonotype was detected a few times. The CDR3 spells CASSPSPRTQYF. The CDR3 bases are TGTGCCAGCAGCCCTTCTCCCCGGACCCAGTACTTC. V usage is TRBV6-1 and J usage is TRBJ2-5; D is undetermined. Per germline, CDR1 MNHNS and CDR2 SASEGT. CDR3 size: 12 residues. Trimming removed 6 bases from V and 7 bases from J, with 12 bases in between.

This clonotype is labeled as medium-sized. The genes are TRBV6-5 and TRBJ1-1; TRBD1 agrees at 7 bases. J was trimmed by 1 base and V by 6 bases; bases with no gene match: 5. CDR3 length equals 14 residues. Germline V gene sequence: CDR1 MNHEY, CDR2 SVGAGI. CDR3: CASRRQGRNTEAFF. CDR3 DNA sequence: TGTGCCAGCAGAAGACAGGGAAGGAACACTGAAGCTTTCTTT.

The sample holds a few counts of this clonotype. The rearrangement joins TRBV20-1 to TRBJ2-2; a weak D match, TRBD1 (6 bases). Germline CDR1 is DFQATT and CDR2 is SNEGSKA (reference sequence). The CDR3 contains 13 residues. DNA for the CDR3: TGCAGCCGAAAAAGCAGGGGTACACAGGAGCTGTTTTTT. It encodes CSRKSRGTQELFF.

This clonotype was seen ten or more times. V and J are TRBV5-4 and TRBJ2-3; D is unresolved. The CDR3 is 12 amino acids. Germline CDR1 and CDR2: SGHNT and YYREEE (reference sequence). V was cut by 3 bases and J by 0 bases, with 2 bases left in between. The CDR3 DNA follows: TGTGCCAGCAGCTCTAGCACAGATACGCAGTATTTT. It translates to CASSSSTDTQYF.

By proportion, this clonotype is medium-sized (0.01 to 0.1%). CDR3 coding DNA: TGCGCCAGCAGCTTGGACGGCAGGTCCAATCAGCCCCAGCATTTT. Residues: CASSLDGRSNQPQHF. V is TRBV5-1 and J is TRBJ1-5; D unresolved. CDR3 length equals 15 residues. Trimming removed 0 bases at V and 3 bases at J, with 10 bases between. Per germline, CDR1 SGHRS and CDR2 YFSETQ.